The 11 T cell receptor beta chains given below trace back to one sample, sequenced in a study of blood T cell repertoires in COVID-19. Assay used: immunoSEQ multiplex PCR; TCRdb lists only in-frame clones, some missing. The data contain a few hundred thousand clones, 80% to 85% of them seen just once; the ten biggest clones take up under 8.5%. Material for sequencing was peripheral blood. The source of these receptors is a woman at least 80 years old with COVID-19, enrolled during active disease.

The V call is TRBV24-1, the J call TRBJ2-1; 10 positions match TRBD2. Trimming took 6 bases from V and 5 from J; bases not matched to a gene: 6. CDR3 length: 15 residues. Per germline, CDR1 KGHDR and CDR2 SFDVKD. The CDR3 coding sequence is TGTGCCACCAGTAGAGGGACTAGCGACCACAATGAGCAGTTCTTC. It is translated as CATSRGTSDHNEQFF.

The chain combines TRBV7-2 with TRBJ2-3, with D perhaps matching TRBD1 (6 bases). Germline CDR1 and CDR2: SGHTA and FQGNSA. The V and J ends lost 5 bases and 6 bases respectively, with 15 bases between them. The CDR3 totals 14 residues. CDR3 amino acids: CASSTQGALDTQYF. The CDR3 DNA is TGTGCCAGCAGCACACAGGGTGCCTTGGATACGCAGTATTTT.

V and J are TRBV6-5 and TRBJ1-2; tentatively, D is TRBD1 (6 bases). Per germline, CDR1 MNHEY and CDR2 SVGAGI. CDR3 size: 13 residues. V was clipped by 6 bases and J by 5 bases, with 13 bases between them. CDR3 loop: CASSLRGGYGYTF. The CDR3 DNA sequence: TGTGCCAGCAGCCTCAGGGGTGGATATGGCTACACCTTC.

The chain combines TRBV3-1 (or the pseudogene TRBV3-2) with TRBJ2-1; D not certain. This CDR3 has 13 amino acids. CDR1 and CDR2 (germline): LGHDT, YNNKEL (reference sequence). Trimming shortened V by 0 bases and J by 4 bases, and 4 bases separated the two germline ends. CDR3 loop: CASSQDRYNEQFF. The CDR3 bases are TGTGCCAGCAGCCAAGATCGGTACAATGAGCAGTTCTTC.

This chain uses TRBV3-1 (or the pseudogene TRBV3-2) with TRBJ1-5, with unresolved D. V lost 3 bases to trimming and J lost 7 bases, with 16 bases between them. Looked up from germline, CDR1 is LGHDT and CDR2 is YNNKEL (reference sequence). This CDR3 has 15 residues. CDR3 region: CASSHAGYSTQPQHF. The CDR3 DNA reads TGTGCCAGCAGCCACGCGGGGTATTCGACCCAGCCCCAGCATTTT.

Regarding this clone: One junction end does not reproduce the germline sequence, and a read error may be involved. This rearrangement joins TRBV5-1 to TRBJ2-1; D is possibly TRBD2 (6 bases). Germline CDR1 and CDR2: SGHRS and YFSETQ. This CDR3 is built from 15 residues. The CDR3: CASTLGTLTYNEQFF. Written as DNA, the CDR3 is TGCGCCAGCACCTTGGGGACTTTGACCTACAATGAGCAGTTCTTC.

The chain uses TRBV14 and TRBJ1-2; possible D gene TRBD1, 5 bases. Germline V gene sequence: CDR1 SGHDN, CDR2 FVKESK. The CDR3 spans 17 residues. V shed 2 bases and J shed 0 bases, with 16 bases lying between them. CDR3 protein: CASSQRTSRAPNYGYTF. The CDR3 DNA follows: TGTGCCAGCAGCCAACGTACCAGCAGGGCTCCTAACTATGGCTACACCTTC.

The gene calls are TRBV7-6 and TRBJ2-2, with 9 bases aligning to TRBD2. CDR1 and CDR2 (germline): SGHVS, FNYEAQ. The CDR3 loop spans 16 amino acids. J was trimmed by 0 bases and V by 5 bases; bases with no gene match: 4. Here the CDR3 DNA reads TGTGCCAGCAGCAATAGCGGGGGCGCGAACACCGGGGAGCTGTTTTTT. Its protein product is CASSNSGGANTGELFF. The variable domain in full, with the rest retrieved from reference TRBV7-6 and TRBJ2-2, is GAGVSQSPRYKVTKRGQDVALRCDPISGHVSLYWYRQALGQGPEFLTYFNYEAQQDKSGLPNDRFSAERPEGSISTLTIQRTEQRDSAMYRCASSNSGGANTGELFFGEGSRLTVL.

The V gene is TRBV5-4, the J gene TRBJ1-1, with D unclear. V shed 0 bases and J shed 6 bases, with 6 bases lying between them. Per germline, CDR1 SGHNT and CDR2 YYREEE (reference sequence). CDR3 length: 12 residues. The DNA for the CDR3 is TGTGCCAGCAGCTTGGAGGAGTCTGAAGCTTTCTTT. Protein sequence: CASSLEESEAFF.

The V and J genes are TRBV30 and TRBJ1-1; D is possibly TRBD1 (5 bases). The CDR3 is 15 amino acids. Trimming pared 4 bases from V and 0 bases from J, leaving 15 bases between. Germline V gives CDR1 GTSNPN, CDR2 SVGIG (reference sequence). CDR3 sequence (DNA): TGTGCCTGGACCGCGGGGCGAGGCATGAACACTGAAGCTTTCTTT. It encodes CAWTAGRGMNTEAFF.

This CDR3 reads CASSPPWGGSYGYTF. In nucleotides, the CDR3 is TGTGCCAGCAGCCCTCCATGGGGGGGTTCCTATGGCTACACCTTC. The chain carries TRBV9 and TRBJ1-2, with D maybe TRBD1 (5 bases). The CDR3 consists of 15 residues. V was clipped by 4 bases and J by 4 bases, with 17 bases between them. In germline, CDR1 is SGDLS, CDR2 YYNGEE. Full variable domain (outside the CDR3, taken from reference TRBV9 and TRBJ1-2): DSGVTQTPKHLITATGQRVTLRCSPRSGDLSVYWYQQSLDQGLQFLIQYYNGEERAKGNILERFSAQQFPDLHSELNLSSLELGDSALYFCASSPPWGGSYGYTFGSGTRLTVV.